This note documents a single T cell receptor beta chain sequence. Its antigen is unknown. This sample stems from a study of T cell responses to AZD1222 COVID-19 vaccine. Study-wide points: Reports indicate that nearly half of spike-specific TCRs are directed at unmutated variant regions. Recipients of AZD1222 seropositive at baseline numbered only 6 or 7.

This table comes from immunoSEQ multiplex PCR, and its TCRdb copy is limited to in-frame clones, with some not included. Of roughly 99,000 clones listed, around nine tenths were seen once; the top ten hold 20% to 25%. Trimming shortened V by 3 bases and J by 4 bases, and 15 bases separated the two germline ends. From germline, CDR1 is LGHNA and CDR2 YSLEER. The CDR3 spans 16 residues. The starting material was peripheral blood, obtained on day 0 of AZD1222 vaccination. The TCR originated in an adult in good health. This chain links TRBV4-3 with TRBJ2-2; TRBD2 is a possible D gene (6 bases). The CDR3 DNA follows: TGCGCCAGCAGCCAGTCCCTAGGGACTCCCACCGGGGAGCTGTTTTTT. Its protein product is CASSQSLGTPTGELFF.